A single sample is the source of the 31 T cell receptor beta chains below, sequenced in a study of T cells expressing NK-cell markers. Each CDR3 protein gets one entry in TCRdb, which reprocessed the 5' RACE reads and gives no DNA. This sample's table has 400,000 to 450,000 distinct CDR3 sequences. Sequences were obtained from blood T cells: a sorted CD56 or NKG2C T cell subset, CD4+ or CD8+ T cells, or bulk PBMC T cells (not recorded which). These receptors were taken from a woman aged 18 to 75 in good health.

The chain employs TRBV5-6 and TRBJ1-4. Germline CDR1 and CDR2: SGHDT and YYEEEE. The CDR3 length is 16 residues. CDR3 protein: CASSLALSGANEKLFF.

This rearrangement joins TRBV7-9 to TRBJ2-7. Germline V lookup: CDR1 SEHNR, CDR2 FQNEAQ (reference sequence). The CDR3 loop spans 12 amino acids. CDR3 protein: CASSQDHYEQYF.

The V and J genes are TRBV12-3 or TRBV12-4 and TRBJ2-2; the D call from TCRdb, TRBD1, cannot be confirmed without DNA. The CDR3 length is 14 residues. This chain's CDR3 is CASNTGNPGGELFF.

This chain's CDR3 is CASSLVGRTYEQYF. The chain has TRBV12-3 or TRBV12-4 and TRBJ2-7; TCRdb calls TRBD1, which cannot be checked without DNA. The CDR3 has 14 amino acids.

V is TRBV5-6 and J is TRBJ2-1; TCRdb outputs TRBD1, but without DNA this stays unchecked. The germline V gene encodes CDR1 SGHDT and CDR2 YYEEEE. The CDR3 consists of 16 residues. The CDR3 sequence is CASSLGGAFSYNEQFF.

J is TRBJ2-1 and V is TRBV27; TCRdb's D gene call, TRBD2, goes unchecked for lack of DNA. CDR1 and CDR2 from the germline V gene are MNHEY and SMNVEV (reference sequence). The CDR3 consists of 15 residues. Here the CDR3 reads CASSLSSGGVNEQFF.

The chain uses TRBV4-1 and TRBJ1-1; TCRdb gives TRBD1 as the D gene, but with no DNA this cannot be confirmed. Germline-derived CDR1 and CDR2 are MGHRA and YSYEKL. The CDR3 covers 14 residues. CDR3 loop: CASSPPQGYTEAFF.

The chain employs TRBV20-1 and TRBJ2-3; TCRdb outputs TRBD2, but without DNA this stays unchecked. CDR1 is DFQATT, CDR2 SNEGSKA, per germline (reference sequence). The CDR3 has 15 residues. CDR3 residues: CSAREAGGPADTQYF.

This chain's CDR3 is CASSLNGGIHYEQYF. This chain uses TRBV5-1 with TRBJ2-7; TCRdb calls TRBD1, which cannot be checked without DNA. CDR1 is SGHRS and CDR2 is YFSETQ in the germline V gene. CDR3 length: 15 residues. The entire variable domain, with the rest obtained from reference TRBV5-1 and TRBJ2-7, is as follows: KAGVTQTPRYLIKTRGQQVTLSCSPISGHRSVSWYQQTPGQGLQFLFEYFSETQRNKGNFPGRFSGRQFSNSRSEMNVSTLELGDSALYLCASSLNGGIHYEQYFGPGTRLTVT.

The chain carries TRBV4-3 and TRBJ1-6. Germline V gives CDR1 LGHNA, CDR2 YSLEER. The CDR3 totals 17 residues. CDR3 in amino acids: CASSQEYQGGGDSPLHF.

The V and J genes are TRBV6-2 or TRBV6-3 and TRBJ2-3; the D call from TCRdb, TRBD2, cannot be confirmed without DNA. This CDR3 contains 11 residues. Germline CDR1 MNHEY, CDR2 SVGEGT. CDR3 amino acids: CASRLAVHVYF.

The chain uses TRBV15 and TRBJ2-1. This CDR3 is 15 amino acids long. CDR1 LNHNV and CDR2 YYDKDF come from the germline V gene (reference sequence). The chain's CDR3 is CATSRDSVATDEQFF.

This sequence joins TRBV12-3 or TRBV12-4 and TRBJ2-6. This CDR3 is built from 15 residues. The chain's CDR3 is CASSPGKIGANVLTF.

The rearrangement uses TRBV20-1 and TRBJ2-5; TCRdb names TRBD2, which stays unverified in the absence of DNA. The CDR3 is 15 residues long. The germline CDR1 and CDR2 sequences are DFQATT and SNEGSKA (reference sequence). CDR3 region: CSARDSRTTRRAQYF.

The chain employs TRBV20-1 and TRBJ2-7; TCRdb selects TRBD2, and the lack of DNA leaves this call unchecked. Germline CDR1 reads DFQATT; CDR2 reads SNEGSKA (reference sequence). The CDR3 length is 18 residues. The CDR3 loop is CSARDLSGTSGLYYEQYF.

This chain connects TRBV15 to TRBJ2-1; without DNA, the TCRdb call of TRBD2 cannot be checked. Germline V gene data show CDR1 as LNHNV and CDR2 as YYDKDF (reference sequence). The CDR3 is 16 residues long. The CDR3 protein is CATSRSYIAGGPEQFF.

The J gene is TRBJ2-1, the V gene TRBV7-2; TCRdb returns TRBD1, unconfirmable since there is no DNA. CDR1 is SGHTA, CDR2 FQGNSA, per germline. The CDR3 has 15 residues. CDR3 region: CASSKSVHSDLEQFF.

The chain is built from TRBV28 and TRBJ2-2; checking the TCRdb D call of TRBD1 is not possible without DNA. CDR1 MDHEN and CDR2 SYDVKM come from the germline V gene. The CDR3 consists of 14 residues. CDR3 region: CASSWGSGTGELFF.

This chain connects TRBV7-2 to TRBJ1-5; TCRdb's D call of TRBD1 is untestable without DNA. This CDR3 contains 13 residues. Germline loops: CDR1 SGHTA, CDR2 FQGNSA. This chain's CDR3 is CASSAERGEPQHF.

The chain links TRBV20-1 to TRBJ2-7; TCRdb reports TRBD1, a call that lacks DNA to check it against. CDR1 is DFQATT and CDR2 is SNEGSKA in the germline V gene (reference sequence). The CDR3 covers 16 residues. The CDR3 loop reads CSARYNRELRSYEQYF.

The chain has TRBV6-2 or TRBV6-3 and TRBJ1-2; lacking DNA, the TRBD1 call made by TCRdb goes unchecked. Germline-derived CDR1 and CDR2 are MNHEY and SVGEGT. The CDR3 is 16 residues long. The CDR3 reads CASSRDPLNRRYGYTF.

This rearrangement joins TRBV11-2 to TRBJ1-6. CDR3 length equals 15 residues. CDR1 SGHAT and CDR2 FQNNGV come from the germline V gene. The CDR3 here is CASSLDTNYNSPLHF.

The chain is built from TRBV4-1 and TRBJ2-1. CDR1 and CDR2 from the germline V gene are MGHRA and YSYEKL. The CDR3 is 17 amino acids. The CDR3: CASSQVYAKNRENEQFF.

The V gene is TRBV7-2, the J gene TRBJ2-7; the TCRdb call, TRBD1, lacks DNA for checking. The CDR3 covers 14 residues. Germline CDR1 reads SGHTA; CDR2 reads FQGNSA. The CDR3 sequence is CASSPAQGRGEQYF. Drawing the rest from reference TRBV7-2 and TRBJ2-7, the complete variable domain is GAGVSQSPSNKVTEKGKDVELRCDPISGHTALYWYRQSLGQGLEFLIYFQGNSAPDKSGLPSDRFSAERTGGSVSTLTIQRTQQEDSAVYLCASSPAQGRGEQYFGPGTRLTVT.

J is TRBJ2-3 and V is TRBV12-3 or TRBV12-4; as DNA is missing, the TRBD1 call by TCRdb cannot be tested. CDR3 size: 18 residues. The CDR3: CASSPPPRGAGWLDTQYF.

The chain uses TRBV7-2 and TRBJ1-2. The CDR3 has 13 residues. Germline loops: CDR1 SGHTA, CDR2 FQGNSA. This CDR3 reads CASSLLDRYGYTF.

The chain uses TRBV6-2 or TRBV6-3 and TRBJ1-2; the TCRdb D gene call, TRBD1, has no DNA to confirm it. The CDR3 loop spans 14 amino acids. Germline V gene data show CDR1 as MNHEY and CDR2 as SVGEGT. The CDR3 sequence: CASSYPGTDYGYTF.

V and J are TRBV7-9 and TRBJ2-3. This CDR3 region has 12 residues. Per germline, CDR1 SEHNR and CDR2 FQNEAQ (reference sequence). CDR3 residues: CASSKLKDTQYF.

The chain recombines TRBV19 with TRBJ2-1; the D call of TRBD2 rests on TCRdb alone, since no DNA is present to check it. Germline V gives CDR1 LNHDA, CDR2 SQIVND (reference sequence). The CDR3 runs 15 residues. CDR3 amino acids: CASSIAGPVYNEQFF.

The J gene is TRBJ2-7, the V gene TRBV19; TCRdb returns TRBD1, unconfirmable since there is no DNA. The germline V gene has CDR1 LNHDA and CDR2 SQIVND (reference sequence). The CDR3 contains 13 residues. CDR3 region: CASSNTGTYEQYF.

V usage is TRBV27 and J usage is TRBJ2-4. Germline V gives CDR1 MNHEY, CDR2 SMNVEV (reference sequence). The CDR3 extends over 15 amino acids. CDR3: CASSNTRIAKNIQYF.